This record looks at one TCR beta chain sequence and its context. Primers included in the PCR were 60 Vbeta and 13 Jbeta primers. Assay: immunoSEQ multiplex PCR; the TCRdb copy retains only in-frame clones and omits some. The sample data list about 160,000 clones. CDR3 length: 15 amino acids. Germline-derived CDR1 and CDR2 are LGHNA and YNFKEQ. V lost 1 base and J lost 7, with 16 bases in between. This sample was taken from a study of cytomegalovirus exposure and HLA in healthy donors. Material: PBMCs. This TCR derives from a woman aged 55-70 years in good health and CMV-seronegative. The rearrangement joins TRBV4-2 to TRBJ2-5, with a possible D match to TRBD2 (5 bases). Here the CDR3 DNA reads TGTGCCAGCAGCCAAGCTAGCAGCCGCCCTACGACCCAGTACTTC. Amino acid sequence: CASSQASSRPTTQYF.